The 24 T cell receptor beta chains below were found in one sample sequenced in a study of T cell responses to AZD1222 COVID-19 vaccine. Produced via immunoSEQ multiplex PCR; TCRdb's table is partial and in-frame only. Of about 120,000 clones in the sample, around 82% were seen once. The sample here was peripheral blood, taken on day 0 of AZD1222 vaccination. The receptors derive from an adult in good health.

V usage is TRBV18 and J usage is TRBJ1-1; 8 nucleotides match TRBD1. The CDR3 covers 16 residues. The V segment lost 3 bases and the J segment 0 bases; nucleotides outside the gene matches: 6. Germline CDR1 is KGHSH and CDR2 is LQKENI. CDR3 in amino acids: CASSPLGQGLNTEAFF. The CDR3 DNA is TGTGCCAGCTCACCGCTAGGACAGGGCCTGAACACTGAAGCTTTCTTT.

This clone was seen a handful of times. The rearrangement links TRBV30 to TRBJ1-6; tentative D call: TRBD1 (6 bases). CDR3 size: 15 residues. Germline CDR1 GTSNPN, CDR2 SVGIG (reference sequence). V lost 2 bases and J 7 bases, leaving 15 bases between the germline ends. CDR3 DNA sequence: TGTGCCTGGAGTATCGGCAGGGGCTTAAATTCACCCCTCCACTTT. Protein: CAWSIGRGLNSPLHF.

V and J are TRBV27 and TRBJ1-4; D ambiguous. The V gene lost 8 bases and the J gene lost 0 bases, with 10 bases spanning the gap. There are 14 residues in the CDR3. The germline V gene encodes CDR1 MNHEY and CDR2 SMNVEV (reference sequence). CDR3 in DNA: TGTGCCAGCGGGGTCCCCTCAACTAATGAAAAACTGTTTTTT. This translates into CASGVPSTNEKLFF.

This clone was seen a single time. The gene calls are TRBV7-6 and TRBJ2-1, with 10 bases that match TRBD2. The CDR3 has 16 residues. CDR1 and CDR2 (germline): SGHVS, FNYEAQ. After removal of 5 bases from V and 3 bases from J, the junction contained 7 bases not matched to a gene. The CDR3 is CASSVEAGGLYNEQFF. CDR3 DNA: TGTGCCAGCAGCGTCGAAGCGGGGGGGCTCTACAATGAGCAGTTCTTC.

V and J are TRBV28 and TRBJ1-2; D possibly corresponds to TRBD1 (5 bases). This CDR3 is built from 15 residues. The germline V gene encodes CDR1 MDHEN and CDR2 SYDVKM. V was trimmed by 6 bases and J by 4 bases, leaving 18 bases between them. The CDR3 loop reads CASRRDARVPYGYTF. The CDR3, as DNA: TGTGCCAGCAGGAGGGACGCGAGGGTTCCCTATGGCTACACCTTC.

By share, this clone counts as medium-sized (0.01 to 0.1%). The chain couples TRBV7-9 to TRBJ2-7; 7 positions agree with TRBD2. CDR1 SEHNR and CDR2 FQNEAQ come from the germline V gene (reference sequence). The trim removed 5 bases at V and 2 bases at J, leaving 6 bases unmatched. This CDR3 spans 14 amino acids. CDR3 sequence (DNA): TGTGCCAGCAGCGACATCGGACTAGCCTACGAGCAGTACTTC. It encodes CASSDIGLAYEQYF.

This clone was seen just once. The chain carries TRBV7-8 and TRBJ2-7; 7 bases agree with TRBD1. The V gene end was trimmed by 5 bases and the J gene end by 1 base; junction bases not matched to a gene: 5. The germline CDR1 and CDR2 sequences are SGHVS and FQNEAQ. The CDR3 runs to 14 residues. The CDR3 DNA is TGTGCCAGCAGCCGACAGGGTAGGTCCTACGAGCAGTACTTC. Translated: CASSRQGRSYEQYF.

V and J are TRBV5-8 and TRBJ1-1; 8 bases align to TRBD1. The CDR3 has 15 residues. V shed 2 bases and J 6 bases; nucleotides not matched to a gene: 9. From germline, CDR1 is SGHTS and CDR2 YDEGEE. For the CDR3, the DNA is TGTGCCAGCAGCTTCCAGGGGGCCGGGGGCGCTGAAGCTTTCTTT. The encoded protein is CASSFQGAGGAEAFF.

The V and J genes are TRBV7-6 and TRBJ1-1; D is ambiguous. Trimming stripped 5 bases from V and 1 base from J, with 8 bases between. The CDR3 is 13 residues long. Germline V gene data show CDR1 as SGHVS and CDR2 as FNYEAQ. This CDR3 is CASSLAGNTEAFF. CDR3 sequence (DNA): TGTGCCAGCAGCCTGGCGGGGAACACTGAAGCTTTCTTT.

V and J are TRBV2 and TRBJ1-1; possible D gene TRBD1, 5 bases. The V end lost 8 bases, the J end lost 10 bases, and 17 bases lay between the germline ends. The CDR3 extends over 12 amino acids. Germline CDR1 and CDR2: SNHLY and FYNNEI. The CDR3 DNA follows: TGTGCCAGCCGTTCCTGGGGCGTTGGAGCTTTCTTT. Residues: CASRSWGVGAFF.

The chain recombines TRBV14 with TRBJ2-7; TRBD1 matches 8 bases. Germline CDR1 is SGHDN and CDR2 is FVKESK. J lost 6 bases, V lost 0 bases, and 4 bases had no gene match. The CDR3 sequence is 14 residues long. CDR3 DNA: TGTGCCAGCAGCCAAGATCAGGGGGCGAGCGAGCAGTACTTC. As protein: CASSQDQGASEQYF. The whole variable domain, filled in from reference TRBV14 and TRBJ2-7, reads EAGVTQFPSHSVIEKGQTVTLRCDPISGHDNLYWYRRVMGKEIKFLLHFVKESKQDESGMPNNRFLAERTGGTYSTLKVQPAELEDSGVYFCASSQDQGASEQYFGPGTRLTVT.

The CDR3 DNA sequence: TGTGCCAGCAGCTTGTTCCGGGACAGGGGGCGTGGGGCCAACGTCCTGACTTTC. It translates to CASSLFRDRGRGANVLTF. This chain links TRBV5-6 with TRBJ2-6; 12 bases map to TRBD1. Germline CDR1 is SGHDT and CDR2 is YYEEEE. The CDR3 length is 18 residues. J lost 3 bases, V lost 1 base, and 5 bases had no gene match.

In this sample, this clone turned up a few times. The chain combines TRBV5-1 with TRBJ1-1, with 7 bases identical to TRBD1. CDR3 size: 14 residues. Germline loops: CDR1 SGHRS, CDR2 YFSETQ. The trim removed 4 bases at V and 5 bases at J, leaving 8 bases unmatched. The CDR3 DNA sequence: TGCGCCAGCAGCACTGACAGGGTAGGAACTGAAGCTTTCTTT. Its protein product is CASSTDRVGTEAFF.

Here the CDR3 DNA reads TGTGCCAGCGCCTACAGGGGAAGGGGCACTGAAGCTTTCTTT. This codes for CASAYRGRGTEAFF. The chain carries TRBV2 and TRBJ1-1; 7 nucleotides match TRBD1. The CDR3 is 14 amino acids. V dropped 8 bases and J dropped 4; count of bases not matched to a gene: 10. The germline V gene encodes CDR1 SNHLY and CDR2 FYNNEI.

This chain links TRBV19 with TRBJ1-1, with D perhaps matching TRBD1 (6 bases). The germline V gene encodes CDR1 LNHDA and CDR2 SQIVND (reference sequence). The CDR3 spans 15 residues. V shed 7 bases and J shed 4 bases, with 19 bases lying between them. The CDR3 protein is CASTDRDTESTEAFF. In DNA form, the CDR3 reads TGTGCCAGTACCGACCGGGACACGGAAAGCACTGAAGCTTTCTTT.

In its sample, this clone was seen once. The genes are TRBV25-1 and TRBJ2-2, with D perhaps TRBD1 (6 bases). With 6 bases removed from V and 0 bases from J, the gap between germline ends came to 8 bases. The germline V gene encodes CDR1 MGHDK and CDR2 SYGVNS. This CDR3 contains 14 residues. The CDR3 loop reads CASSGQPNTGELFF. CDR3 DNA sequence: TGTGCCAGCAGCGGACAGCCGAACACCGGGGAGCTGTTTTTT.

This clone showed up just once. The chain is built from TRBV5-8 and TRBJ1-5; 9 bases align to TRBD1. The CDR3 totals 16 residues. Germline lookup yields CDR1 SGHTS and CDR2 YDEGEE. The J segment lost 5 bases and the V segment lost 4 bases, leaving 10 bases of the junction unmatched. The CDR3 region has the DNA TGTGCCAGCAGCGAGTCAGCGGGACAGGGACATCAGCCCCAGCATTTT. Its protein is CASSESAGQGHQPQHF.

V gene TRBV6-2 or TRBV6-3 combines with J gene TRBJ2-6; D remains ambiguous. CDR3 length equals 16 residues. Trimming stripped 2 bases from V and 1 base from J, with 9 bases between. Germline V gene data show CDR1 as MNHEY and CDR2 as SVGEGT. CDR3 residues: CASSYHRGSGANVLTF. DNA for the CDR3: TGTGCCAGCAGTTACCATCGTGGTTCTGGGGCCAACGTCCTGACTTTC.

The chain joins TRBV7-3 to TRBJ2-3; possibly TRBD2 for D (6 bases). V lost 3 bases to trimming and J lost 5 bases, with 12 bases between them. CDR1 and CDR2 from the germline V gene are SGHTA and FQGTGA. The CDR3 runs 14 residues. The chain's CDR3 is CASSFGTRGDTQYF. The DNA of the CDR3 is TGTGCCAGCAGCTTCGGGACTCGCGGAGATACGCAGTATTTT.

This clone was recorded only once. The rearrangement uses TRBV14 and TRBJ1-3; TRBD1 aligns across 8 bases. V was clipped by 4 bases and J by 0 bases; unmatched bases: 8. Germline V gene sequence: CDR1 SGHDN, CDR2 FVKESK. The CDR3 extends over 17 amino acids. The CDR3 region is CASSPGDRTLSGNTIYF. The CDR3 nucleotides are TGTGCCAGCAGCCCCGGGGACAGGACCCTCTCTGGAAACACCATATATTTT.

This sequence joins TRBV4-3 and TRBJ1-4; D not certain. The CDR3 is 13 residues long. V gave up 5 bases and J gave up 8 bases, with 12 bases separating them. CDR1 and CDR2 from the germline V gene are LGHNA and YSLEER. CDR3 DNA: TGCGCCAGCAGCGGAGGGCCTCGGGAAAAACTGTTTTTT. This gives the protein CASSGGPREKLFF.

This clone was detected once. The chain carries TRBV3-1 (or the pseudogene TRBV3-2) and TRBJ1-2; no definite D call. The CDR3 runs to 14 residues. CDR1 is LGHDT, CDR2 YNNKEL, per germline (reference sequence). V was pared by 8 bases and J by 3 bases, with 16 bases between. In nucleotides, the CDR3 is TGTGCCAGCGCGGACGCCGGTGCGGACTATGGCTACACCTTC. It translates to CASADAGADYGYTF.

The V and J genes are TRBV6-5 and TRBJ2-3; tentatively, D is TRBD1 (5 bases). The CDR3 contains 13 residues. The germline gives CDR1 MNHEY, CDR2 SVGAGI. Trimming removed 6 bases from V and 1 base from J, with 8 bases in between. CDR3: CASRAQGTDTQYF. CDR3 in DNA: TGTGCCAGCAGGGCACAGGGCACAGATACGCAGTATTTT.

This clone was detected once. J is TRBJ2-3 and V is TRBV7-9; TRBD2 aligns across 11 bases. CDR3 size: 18 residues. V lost 2 bases, J lost 10 bases, and 17 bases stayed unmatched. Germline V gene data show CDR1 as SEHNR and CDR2 as FQNEAQ (reference sequence). The CDR3 sequence: CASSLSTSGGRRVVAQYF. CDR3 coding DNA: TGTGCCAGCAGCTTATCAACTAGCGGGGGCCGACGTGTGGTTGCGCAGTATTTT.